Presented here are 21 T cell receptor beta chains from one specimen sequenced in a study of Tregs in tolerant kidney transplant recipients. Sequencing used immunoSEQ multiplex PCR; TCRdb keeps in-frame clones, though not all of them. The data hold 75,000 to 100,000 clones, with 93% observed a single time. Related graft donors supplied nonmyeloablative bone marrow transplants, and mixed chimerism was transient. This specimen consisted of CD4+ T cells from blood (PBMCs), obtained 12 months after the transplant. These receptor sequences come from a human patient who received a combined kidney and bone marrow transplant. Some T cells here may be from the graft donor.

The chain carries TRBV4-3 and TRBJ2-3; D possibly corresponds to TRBD2 (6 bases). V was clipped by 4 bases and J by 3 bases, with 11 bases between them. The length of the CDR3 is 14 residues. Germline assignment: CDR1 LGHNA and CDR2 YSLEER. The CDR3 DNA reads TGCGCCAGCAGCCTGACTAGGAATACAGATACGCAGTATTTT. Its protein product is CASSLTRNTDTQYF.

This clone was detected once. V gene TRBV28 combines with J gene TRBJ2-3; possible D gene TRBD1, 8 bases. Germline-derived CDR1 and CDR2 are MDHEN and SYDVKM. The V end lost 5 bases, the J end lost 1 base, and 16 bases lay between the germline ends. This CDR3 contains 16 residues. The CDR3 DNA follows: TGTGCCAGCAGTCCCCGGACAGGGAGGGGCACAGATACGCAGTATTTT. Encoded protein: CASSPRTGRGTDTQYF.

The chain employs TRBV5-1 and TRBJ2-2, with D perhaps TRBD1 (6 bases). The germline CDR1 and CDR2 sequences are SGHRS and YFSETQ. The CDR3 covers 15 residues. Deletions cut 3 bases from V and 6 bases from J, with 15 bases between. The CDR3 DNA reads TGCGCCAGCAGCTCACCCTGGGGGCTGGCCGGGGAGCTGTTTTTT. Translation: CASSSPWGLAGELFF.

This chain joins TRBV5-4 and TRBJ2-7; possible D gene TRBD1, 5 bases. The CDR3 extends over 14 amino acids. Germline loops: CDR1 SGHNT, CDR2 YYREEE (reference sequence). V lost 1 base to trimming and J lost 5 bases, with 13 bases between them. CDR3 in DNA: TGTGCCAGCAGCTTGAGGCAGGGTATACACGAGCAGTACTTC. Protein: CASSLRQGIHEQYF.

This clone was counted a few times. The chain carries TRBV9 and TRBJ1-4; 10 nucleotides line up with TRBD1. With 4 bases clipped from V and 4 bases from J, the junction kept 7 bases outside the gene matches. Germline assignment: CDR1 SGDLS and CDR2 YYNGEE. The CDR3 totals 16 residues. This CDR3 is CASSSRDRGDNEKLFF. The CDR3 DNA reads TGTGCCAGCAGCTCCCGGGACAGGGGCGATAATGAAAAACTGTTTTTT.

In its sample, this clone was seen a few times. This chain joins TRBV6-6 and TRBJ1-1; perhaps TRBD1 as D (6 bases). The ends were cut back, 5 bases at V and 5 bases at J, with 15 bases in the middle. The CDR3 sequence is 14 residues long. Germline values: CDR1 MNHNY, CDR2 SVGAGI (reference sequence). The DNA of the CDR3 is TGTGCCAGCAGTATCTCAGGGGCTGTAACTGAAGCTTTCTTT. This encodes CASSISGAVTEAFF.

This clone came up once. CDR3 coding DNA: TGTGCCAGCAGCCCTCACTTGGGCCCCCTCCACTTT. Translating gives CASSPHLGPLHF. This rearrangement joins TRBV7-9 to TRBJ1-6; D not resolved. The CDR3 consists of 12 residues. Trimming took 5 bases from V and 13 from J, leaving 12 bases between them. CDR1 is SEHNR, CDR2 FQNEAQ, per germline (reference sequence).

V gene TRBV18 combines with J gene TRBJ1-5, with TRBD1 identical over 10 bases. CDR1 and CDR2 from the germline V gene are KGHSH and LQKENI. The CDR3 contains 12 residues. V dropped 4 bases and J dropped 13; count of bases not matched to a gene: 4. The CDR3 DNA sequence: TGTGCCAGCTCACTAGACAGGGGGCTTCAGCATTTT. Protein: CASSLDRGLQHF.

A single count supports this clone. The rearrangement uses TRBV12-5 and TRBJ2-3, with D possibly matching TRBD2 (5 bases). V was shortened by 1 base and J by 4 bases, with 6 bases between the two germline ends. The CDR3 runs to 13 residues. From germline, CDR1 is LGHNT and CDR2 FRNRAP. CDR3 bases: TGTGCTAGTGGTTTGGGAGGGTCAGATACGCAGTATTTT. Translating it yields CASGLGGSDTQYF.

The rearrangement links TRBV19 to TRBJ1-1; D is unresolved. V gave up 5 bases and J gave up 1 base, with 14 bases separating them. The V gene's germline CDR1 is LNHDA and CDR2 SQIVND (reference sequence). The CDR3 has 15 residues. CDR3 DNA: TGTGCCAGTAGTCCACGACTGGGAGGGAACACTGAAGCTTTCTTT. Amino acid sequence: CASSPRLGGNTEAFF.

The J gene is TRBJ2-5, the V gene TRBV25-1, with TRBD1 as a possible D gene (6 bases). CDR3 size: 14 residues. Per the germline V gene, CDR1 is MGHDK and CDR2 is SYGVNS. V lost 1 base and J lost 7, with 13 bases in between. The CDR3 coding sequence is TGTGCCAGCAGTGAATTTCGTACAGGGTTGACCCAGTACTTC. Its translation: CASSEFRTGLTQYF.

V and J are TRBV7-9 and TRBJ2-7, with TRBD2 as a possible D gene (6 bases). Trimming pared 3 bases from V and 5 bases from J, leaving 20 bases between. The CDR3 runs to 16 residues. CDR1 is SEHNR and CDR2 is FQNEAQ in the germline V gene (reference sequence). The CDR3, as DNA: TGTGCCAGCAGCTTCAAGCCGACTAGTGGGGTGAACGAGCAGTACTTC. It encodes CASSFKPTSGVNEQYF.

This chain uses TRBV6-6 with TRBJ2-7, with 10 bases that match TRBD2. With 4 bases clipped from V and 1 base from J, the junction kept 4 bases outside the gene matches. The germline V gene has CDR1 MNHNY and CDR2 SVGAGI (reference sequence). CDR3 length: 15 amino acids. CDR3 bases: TGTGCCAGCAGTTCGAGCGGGGGGGCTTCCTACGAGCAGTACTTC. Protein sequence: CASSSSGGASYEQYF.

The gene calls are TRBV5-1 and TRBJ2-5; 9 nucleotides agree with TRBD1. The DNA matches TRBJ2-7 better at its end, which makes the J call doubtful. The CDR3 length is 13 residues. Per germline, CDR1 SGHRS and CDR2 YFSETQ. CDR3 protein: CASSRDRDYEQYF. The DNA for the CDR3 is TGCGCCAGCAGCCGGGACAGGGACTACGAGCAGTACTTC.

The chain has TRBV4-1 and TRBJ2-2, with 10 bases matching TRBD1. Per germline, CDR1 MGHRA and CDR2 YSYEKL. The CDR3 has 19 residues. J lost 7 bases, V lost 3 bases, and 17 bases had no gene match. The CDR3 DNA follows: TGCGCCAGCAGCCACAGAGATCTCCGGGACAGGGGATATAGCGGGGAGCTGTTTTTT. Protein sequence: CASSHRDLRDRGYSGELFF.

A remark on this clone: Other DNA sequences of this sample code for an identical CDR3. The chain couples TRBV6-5 to TRBJ2-7; 8 bases line up with TRBD1. The CDR3 contains 14 residues. V shed 5 bases and J 1 base; nucleotides not matched to a gene: 4. Looked up from germline, CDR1 is MNHEY and CDR2 is SVGAGI. The CDR3 bases are TGTGCCAGCAGTCCTAGGACAGGGTCCTACGAGCAGTACTTC. Amino acids: CASSPRTGSYEQYF.

The chain has TRBV7-2 and TRBJ2-2, with 14 bases fitting TRBD2. This CDR3 region has 19 residues. Germline lookup yields CDR1 SGHTA and CDR2 FQGNSA. The ends lost 1 base at V and 2 bases at J; junction bases unmatched: 6. The CDR3 nucleotides are TGTGCCAGCAGCTTAGTTGGACTAGCGGGGGGAAGAAACACCGGGGAGCTGTTTTTT. Translating it yields CASSLVGLAGGRNTGELFF.

This clone was observed once. The CDR3 loop reads CASSQDRDTEAFF. The CDR3 DNA follows: TGTGCCAGCAGCCAAGACAGGGACACTGAAGCTTTCTTT. The genes are TRBV4-2 and TRBJ1-1; a weak D match, TRBD1 (5 bases). Trimming pared 0 bases from V and 3 bases from J, leaving 5 bases between. This CDR3 is 13 amino acids long. Looked up from germline, CDR1 is LGHNA and CDR2 is YNFKEQ.

This clone was detected only a few times. The chain couples TRBV5-8 to TRBJ2-7; 8 bases are a match to TRBD2. Losses at the gene ends were 0 bases for V and 2 bases for J; bases not matched to a gene: 1. Germline V gene data show CDR1 as SGHTS and CDR2 as YDEGEE. CDR3 size: 14 residues. The CDR3 DNA reads TGTGCCAGCAGCTTGGCCGGGAGGGCCTACGAGCAGTACTTC. It yields the protein CASSLAGRAYEQYF. Full variable domain (remainder filled in from reference TRBV5-8 and TRBJ2-7): EAGVTQSPTHLIKTRGQQATLRCSPISGHTSVYWYQQALGLGLQFLLWYDEGEERNRGNFPPRFSGRQFPNYSSELNVNALELEDSALYLCASSLAGRAYEQYFGPGTRLTVT.

The chain has TRBV4-3 and TRBJ2-3; no clear D. The CDR3 sequence is 12 residues long. Trimming took off 1 base at V and 6 bases at J, with 5 bases between the two ends. Germline-derived CDR1 and CDR2 are LGHNA and YSLEER. This CDR3 reads CASSQARDTQYF. CDR3 coding DNA: TGCGCCAGCAGCCAAGCCAGGGATACGCAGTATTTT.

The chain carries TRBV25-1 and TRBJ1-5; perhaps TRBD1 as D (5 bases). Trimming took 5 bases from V and 5 from J, leaving 13 bases between them. The CDR3 is 14 residues long. Germline CDR1 reads MGHDK; CDR2 reads SYGVNS. The CDR3 DNA follows: TGTGCCAGCAGTACGGGACTACCGCATCAGCCCCAGCATTTT. Residues: CASSTGLPHQPQHF.